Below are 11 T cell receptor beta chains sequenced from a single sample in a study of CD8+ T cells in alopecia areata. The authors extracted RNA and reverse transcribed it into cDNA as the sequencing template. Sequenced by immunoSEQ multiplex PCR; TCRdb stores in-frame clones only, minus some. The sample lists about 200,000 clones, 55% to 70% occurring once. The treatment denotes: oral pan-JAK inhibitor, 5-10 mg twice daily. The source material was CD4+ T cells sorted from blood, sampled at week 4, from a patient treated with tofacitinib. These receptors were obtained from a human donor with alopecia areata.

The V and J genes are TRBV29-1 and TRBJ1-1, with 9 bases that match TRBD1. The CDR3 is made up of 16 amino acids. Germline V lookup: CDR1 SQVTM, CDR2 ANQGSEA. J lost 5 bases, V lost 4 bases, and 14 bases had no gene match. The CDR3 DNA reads TGCAGCGTTGTCGGGGACAGGGACCGTTGGACGACTGAAGCTTTCTTT. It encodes CSVVGDRDRWTTEAFF.

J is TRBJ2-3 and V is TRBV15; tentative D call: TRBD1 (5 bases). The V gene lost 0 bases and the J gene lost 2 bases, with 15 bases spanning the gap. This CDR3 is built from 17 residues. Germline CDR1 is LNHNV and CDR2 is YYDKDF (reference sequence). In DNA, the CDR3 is TGTGCCACCAGCAGAGATGTGCAGGGCCCCTCCACAGATACGCAGTATTTT. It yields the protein CATSRDVQGPSTDTQYF.

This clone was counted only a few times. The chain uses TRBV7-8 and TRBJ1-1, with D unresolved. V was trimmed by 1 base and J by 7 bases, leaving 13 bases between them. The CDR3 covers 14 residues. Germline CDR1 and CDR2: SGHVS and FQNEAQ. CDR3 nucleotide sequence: TGTGCCAGCAGCTTAGGAGAGGGTCCTTATGAAGCTTTCTTT. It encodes CASSLGEGPYEAFF.

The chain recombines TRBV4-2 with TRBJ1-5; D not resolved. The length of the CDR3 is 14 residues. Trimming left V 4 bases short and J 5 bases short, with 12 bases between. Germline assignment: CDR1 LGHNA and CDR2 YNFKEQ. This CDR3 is CASSRTDVYQPQHF. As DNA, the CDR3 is TGTGCCAGCAGCCGGACGGACGTCTATCAGCCCCAGCATTTT.

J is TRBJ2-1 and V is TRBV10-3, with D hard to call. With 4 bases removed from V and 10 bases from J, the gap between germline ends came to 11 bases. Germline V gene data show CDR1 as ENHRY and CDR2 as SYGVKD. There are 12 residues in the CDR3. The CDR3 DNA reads TGTGCCATCAGTGGGCTACCCTCCGAGCAGTTCTTC. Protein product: CAISGLPSEQFF.

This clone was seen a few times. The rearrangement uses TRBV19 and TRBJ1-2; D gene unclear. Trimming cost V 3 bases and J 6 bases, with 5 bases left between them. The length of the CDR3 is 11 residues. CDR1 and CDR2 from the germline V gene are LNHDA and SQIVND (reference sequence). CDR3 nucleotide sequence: TGTGCCAGTAGTATCTTAAATGGCTACACCTTC. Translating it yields CASSILNGYTF.

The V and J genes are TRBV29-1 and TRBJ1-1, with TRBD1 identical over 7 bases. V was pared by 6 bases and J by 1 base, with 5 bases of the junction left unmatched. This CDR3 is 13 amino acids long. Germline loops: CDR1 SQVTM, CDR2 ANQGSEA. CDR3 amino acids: CSVLRGQNTEAFF. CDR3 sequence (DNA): TGCAGCGTCCTGAGGGGGCAGAACACTGAAGCTTTCTTT.

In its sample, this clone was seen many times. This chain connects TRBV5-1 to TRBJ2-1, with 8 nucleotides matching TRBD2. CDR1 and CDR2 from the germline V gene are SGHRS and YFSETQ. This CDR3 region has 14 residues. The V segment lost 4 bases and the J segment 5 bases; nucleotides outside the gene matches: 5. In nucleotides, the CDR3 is TGCGCCAGCAGCAAACTAGCGGCGAACAATGAGCAGTTCTTC. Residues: CASSKLAANNEQFF.

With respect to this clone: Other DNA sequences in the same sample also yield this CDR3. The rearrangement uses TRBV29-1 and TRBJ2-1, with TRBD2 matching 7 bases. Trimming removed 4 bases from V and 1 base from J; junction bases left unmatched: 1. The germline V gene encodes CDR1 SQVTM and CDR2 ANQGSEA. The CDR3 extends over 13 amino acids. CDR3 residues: CSVAGGSYNEQFF. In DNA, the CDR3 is TGCAGCGTTGCGGGGGGTTCCTACAATGAGCAGTTCTTC.

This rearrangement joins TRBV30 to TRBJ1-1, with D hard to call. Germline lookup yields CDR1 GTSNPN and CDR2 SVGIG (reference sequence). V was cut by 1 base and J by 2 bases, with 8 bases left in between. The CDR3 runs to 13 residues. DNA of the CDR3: TGTGCCTGGAGTGGACGGGCTAACACTGAAGCTTTCTTT. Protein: CAWSGRANTEAFF.

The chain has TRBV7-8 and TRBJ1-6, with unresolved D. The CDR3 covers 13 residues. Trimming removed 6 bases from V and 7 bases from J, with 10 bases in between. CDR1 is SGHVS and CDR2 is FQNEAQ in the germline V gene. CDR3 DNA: TGTGCCAGCAGTCGTATGATGAATTCACCCCTCCACTTT. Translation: CASSRMMNSPLHF.